What follows describes a single T cell receptor (beta chain). The data were taken from a study of blood T cell repertoires in COVID-19. The protocol was immunoSEQ multiplex PCR, while the TCRdb copy is restricted to in-frame clones and leaves out a portion. The sample lists some 200,000 clones; around 83% were seen once. Specimen: peripheral blood. The TCR originated in a middle-aged woman with acute or convalescent COVID-19.

CDR3 DNA sequence: TGTGCCAACCAGGGGACAGGGTGGAATCAGCCCCAGCATTTT. Translated, it gives CANQGTGWNQPQHF. V usage is TRBV28 and J usage is TRBJ1-5; 9 bases map to TRBD1. V gave up 10 bases and J gave up 4 bases; unmatched junction bases: 8. Germline V gives CDR1 MDHEN, CDR2 SYDVKM. The CDR3 consists of 14 residues.